This T cell receptor (beta chain) was sequenced for a study of a mutant IDH1 vaccine in newly diagnosed glioma. Study-wide background: The earlier regimen, radiotherapy, temozolomide, or both, was most often both. Participants attended visit V12, the safety follow-up, at week 35, and then attended visit V13 at week 47.

Sequencing was performed with immunoSEQ multiplex PCR; in TCRdb, only in-frame clones are kept and a portion is missing. The data hold about 48,000 clones, with 70% to 85% observed a single time. The sample's time point: week 35, safety follow-up. Vaccination comprised doses that each held 300 ug of mutant IDH1 20-mer peptide, plus topical imiquimod. Patients were given eight vaccinations, scheduled in weeks 1, 3, 5, 7, 11, 15, 19 and 23. With regard to this clone: Antigen specificity is unknown.

This CDR3 contains 14 residues. J lost 10 bases, V lost 4 bases, and 6 bases had no gene match. Per the germline V gene, CDR1 is SEHNR and CDR2 is FQNEAQ (reference sequence). The TCR comes from a man aged 35 to 55 with glioma. The V gene is TRBV7-9, the J gene TRBJ2-5; 13 bases map to TRBD2. Sequenced material: PBMCs, taken from a glioma patient whose treatment included an IDH1 peptide vaccine. Written as DNA, the CDR3 is TGTGCCAGCAGCTCGGGGACTAGCGGGGTGGGCCAGTACTTC. The encoded protein is CASSSGTSGVGQYF. Looking up the rest from reference TRBV7-9 and TRBJ2-5 gives the full variable domain: DTGVSQNPRHKITKRGQNVTFRCDPISEHNRLYWYRQTLGQGPEFLTYFQNEAQLEKSRLLSDRFSAERPKGSFSTLEIQRTEQGDSAMYLCASSSGTSGVGQYFGPGTRLLVL.